A selection of T cell receptor beta chains follows, all from one sample in a study of molecular identifiers for immune sequencing clone quantification. TCRdb reprocessed the PCR reads with MiXCR, giving one entry per CDR3 protein. The profile shows roughly 65,000 distinct CDR3 sequences, 15% to 20% of them singletons. The sequencing input was naive CD8+ T cells from blood, with Jurkat cell RNA spiked in. All receptors derive from a human donor in good health. Some libraries in this study had Jurkat cell RNA spiked in. Each CDR3 is given with its conserved first and last residue. A D gene is named only where the DNA matches it firmly. Expanded clones are given a class, and other clones once, few, many or no size at all.

J	V	size	D	DNA	CDR3
TRBJ2-1	TRBV29-1	NA	NA	TGCAGCGTCGCCGGACTCGTCCACTCCCACAATGAGCTGTTCTTC	CSVAGLVHSHNELFF
TRBJ1-3	TRBV28	NA	NA	TGTGCCAGCAGTGGACGGGGGGCAGGAAACACCATATATTTT	CASSGRGAGNTIYF
TRBJ2-1	TRBV4-1	many	TRBD2	TGCGCCAGCAGCCAAGCGACAGCGGGAGTTCTAACCAATGAGCAGTTCTTC	CASSQATAGVLTNEQFF
TRBJ2-1	TRBV5-1	few	NA	TGCGCCAGCAGCCTCTTAGGGGGAGCCTACAATGAGCAGTTCTTC	CASSLLGGAYNEQFF
TRBJ2-2	TRBV7-9	many	TRBD2	TGTGCCAGCAGCCATGGGACTAGCGGGAACACCGGGGAGCTGTTTTTT	CASSHGTSGNTGELFF
TRBJ2-7	TRBV27	NA	NA	TGTGCCAGCAGTCCCGCGTCGGGGGCAGCCGAGCAGTACTTC	CASSPASGAAEQYF
TRBJ2-7	TRBV5-1	many	NA	TGCGCCAGCAGCTTGGGGCAGGGGAATTCTTACGTCGAGCAGTACTTC	CASSLGQGNSYVEQYF
TRBJ2-2	TRBV12-3/TRBV12-4	few	NA	TGTGCCAGCAGTTTATACGGCGGGGAGCTGTTTTTT	CASSLYGGELFF
TRBJ2-3	TRBV4-1	many	NA	TGCGCCAGCAGCCCCGGTCCACTAGCAGATACGCAGTATTTT	CASSPGPLADTQYF
TRBJ2-2	TRBV24-1	many	TRBD1	TGTGCCACCAGTGACCAGGACAGGGAAGTCGGGGAGCTGTTTTTT	CATSDQDREVGELFF
TRBJ2-5	TRBV6-5	NA	NA	TGTGCCAGCAGTTACTTGGGACAATCACCAGAGACCCAGTACTTC	CASSYLGQSPETQYF
TRBJ2-7	TRBV29-1	many	TRBD1	TGCAGCGTAATACAGGGGGCCGGGGAGCAGTACTTC	CSVIQGAGEQYF
TRBJ2-7	TRBV7-9	many	TRBD1	TGTGCCAGCAGCCCAATAGGGGGCGCGGGACAGGACTTCATGGTTGGGCAGTACTTC	CASSPIGGAGQDFMVGQYF
TRBJ2-2	TRBV6-5	NA	NA	TGTGCCAGCGGTTACTCGTCCGGGACTGGCGGGGTTGGCCCAGAGCTGTTTTTT	CASGYSSGTGGVGPELFF
TRBJ2-6	TRBV19	many	TRBD1	TGTGCCAGTAGTATCTACGGGGACAGCTCTGGGGCCAACGTCCTGACTTTC	CASSIYGDSSGANVLTF
TRBJ2-1	TRBV2	once	NA	TGTGCCAGCAGTGACGCGGCAGGGTATGAGCAGCTCTTC	CASSDAAGYEQLF
TRBJ2-1	TRBV6-2/TRBV6-3	NA	NA	TGTGCCAGCAGCCCGGCTAGCGCACTCAATGAGCAGTTCTTC	CASSPASALNEQFF
TRBJ2-2	TRBV6-6	many	NA	TGTGCCAGCAGTTACTCCGGGGGCGGGGAGCTGTTTTTT	CASSYSGGGELFF
TRBJ2-3	TRBV5-4	many	TRBD2	TGTGCCAGCAGCTTACCGGGAGGGCCCCCAGATACGCAGTATTTT	CASSLPGGPPDTQYF
TRBJ1-1	TRBV7-9	many	NA	TGTGCCAGCAGCCAGACCGACCTGACCTGGGGCACTGAAGCTTTCTTT	CASSQTDLTWGTEAFF
TRBJ2-7	TRBV29-1	many	TRBD1	TGCAGCGCTCGGGACAGGGTTAGCGAGCAGTACTTC	CSARDRVSEQYF
TRBJ2-1	TRBV12-3/TRBV12-4	few	TRBD1	TGTGCCAGCAGTCCGACAGGGCACGAGCAGTTCTTC	CASSPTGHEQFF
TRBJ1-1	TRBV7-6	many	TRBD1	TGTGCCAGCAGTTCGCAACAGGGGCCCAGGAACACTGAAGCTTTCTTT	CASSSQQGPRNTEAFF
TRBJ2-7	TRBV6-2/TRBV6-3	NA	NA	TGTGCCAGCAGTTATCGGCGAGGGAACGAGCAGTACTTC	CASSYRRGNEQYF
TRBJ2-5	TRBV29-1	medium-sized	TRBD2	TGCAGCGTTGATGTTCCTAGCGGGAAAGAGACCCAGTACTTC	CSVDVPSGKETQYF
TRBJ2-3	TRBV11-3	NA	NA	TGTGCCAGCACCATCGGACCGACAGATACGCAGTATTTT	CASTIGPTDTQYF
TRBJ2-1	TRBV6-2/TRBV6-3	many	NA	TGTGCCAGCAGTTACTCGAGTACACTAGCGAGGGGGGCGGATGAGCAGTTCTTC	CASSYSSTLARGADEQFF
TRBJ2-1	TRBV20-1	many	NA	TGCAGTGCCAAGCCGGCTATCAATGAGCAGTTCTTC	CSAKPAINEQFF
TRBJ2-7	TRBV29-1	many	NA	TGCAGCGTTGATACAGGGCTACCCTACGAGCAGTACTTC	CSVDTGLPYEQYF
TRBJ2-3	TRBV15	many	NA	TGTGCCACCAGCGGCGAACAAAACACTGACTATCTATATCATACGCAGTATTTT	CATSGEQNTDYLYHTQYF
TRBJ2-5	TRBV4-1	NA	NA	TGCGCCAGCAGCCCCCACAAGACCAGCTTACAAGAGACCCAGTACTTC	CASSPHKTSLQETQYF
TRBJ2-3	TRBV11-3	many	NA	TGTGCCAGCAGCTTAGATGTTTCAGATACGCAGTATTTT	CASSLDVSDTQYF
TRBJ2-7	TRBV19	few	TRBD2	TGTGCCATTTCCCCGGGAGGGACTCCTAACGAGCAGTACTTC	CAISPGGTPNEQYF
TRBJ1-4	TRBV9	many	NA	TGTGCCAGCACCCCGGGTACTTCGAATCCCCTAAATGAAAAACTGTTTTTT	CASTPGTSNPLNEKLFF
TRBJ2-7	TRBV6-5	many	NA	TGTGCCAAGACAAAAAGGGGCTCCGAGCAGTACTTC	CAKTKRGSEQYF
TRBJ2-1	TRBV5-6	NA	NA	TGTGCCAGCGGCCAAGGAGGGATCGAGCAGTTCTTC	CASGQGGIEQFF